Below, 25 T cell receptor beta chains from the same sample are listed, as sequenced in a study of blood T cell repertoires in COVID-19. Assay used: immunoSEQ multiplex PCR; TCRdb lists only in-frame clones, some missing. The sample yields a few hundred thousand clones, roughly 85% seen once. The sample comprised peripheral blood. These receptors were collected from a woman between 18 and 30 years old who had recovered from COVID-19.

This chain links TRBV20-1 with TRBJ2-7; 7 nucleotides line up with TRBD1. The CDR3 runs to 11 residues. V shed 5 bases, J shed 6 bases, and the junction held 4 bases outside the gene matches. Germline V gives CDR1 DFQATT, CDR2 SNEGSKA (reference sequence). DNA for the CDR3: TGCAGTGCTCCCGACAGGGTCGAGCAGTACTTC. Residues: CSAPDRVEQYF.

The chain couples TRBV14 to TRBJ1-6; D unclear. The V gene lost 2 bases and the J gene lost 8 bases, with 13 bases spanning the gap. The germline CDR1 and CDR2 sequences are SGHDN and FVKESK. The CDR3 loop spans 15 amino acids. The CDR3 sequence: CASSQSWELDSPLHF. DNA of the CDR3: TGTGCCAGCAGCCAATCATGGGAACTAGATTCACCCCTCCACTTT.

This clone was seen a single time. The CDR3 spells CASSLSGTGGTDTQYF. CDR3 nucleotides: TGTGCCAGCAGCTTATCGGGGACAGGGGGCACAGATACGCAGTATTTT. This sequence joins TRBV7-6 and TRBJ2-3, with 10 bases identical to TRBD1. The V and J ends lost 2 bases and 1 base, in that order; junction bases with no gene match: 3. The CDR3 extends over 16 amino acids. Germline V gene lookup returns CDR1 SGHVS and CDR2 FNYEAQ.

The V call is TRBV10-3, the J call TRBJ2-1; the match to TRBD2 covers 8 bases. CDR1 is ENHRY and CDR2 is SYGVKD in the germline V gene. The CDR3 loop spans 14 amino acids. J was trimmed by 7 bases and V by 4 bases; bases with no gene match: 6. Written as DNA, the CDR3 is TGTGCCATCAGTGGTCAGCGGGAGAATAATGAGCAGTTCTTC. As protein: CAISGQRENNEQFF.

This chain links TRBV10-3 with TRBJ1-6; TRBD1 might be the D (6 bases). Trimming left V 2 bases short and J 3 bases short, with 8 bases between. The CDR3 consists of 15 residues. In germline, CDR1 is ENHRY, CDR2 SYGVKD. CDR3 sequence: CAISEGQHYNSPLHF. The DNA for the CDR3 is TGTGCCATCAGTGAGGGACAGCACTATAATTCACCCCTCCACTTT.

This clone has a handful of counts. The CDR3 bases are TGTGCCAGCAGTTATTGGGACTACCGATCCTTGGAGCAGTACTTC. Translated, it gives CASSYWDYRSLEQYF. The chain couples TRBV6-2 or TRBV6-3 to TRBJ2-7; 7 bases agree with TRBD2. The CDR3 is 15 residues long. CDR1 is MNHEY, CDR2 SVGEGT, per germline. The J segment lost 7 bases and the V segment lost 3 bases, leaving 12 bases of the junction unmatched.

This sequence joins TRBV5-1 and TRBJ1-2; possibly TRBD1 for D (5 bases). Trimming cost V 0 bases and J 2 bases, with 11 bases left between them. The CDR3 is 15 amino acids. CDR1 and CDR2 (germline): SGHRS, YFSETQ. The CDR3 here is CASSLAGEKNYGYTF. CDR3 nucleotides: TGCGCCAGCAGCTTGGCGGGGGAGAAGAACTATGGCTACACCTTC.

Of note for this clone: Other DNA sequences in this specimen translate into the identical CDR3. This chain uses TRBV9 with TRBJ1-1, with TRBD1 as a possible D gene (5 bases). Between the trimmed V and J ends, which lost 0 bases and 4 bases, there was a span of 7 bases. The V gene's germline CDR1 is SGDLS and CDR2 YYNGEE. CDR3 size: 13 residues. CDR3 loop: CASSVVGATEAFF. For the CDR3, the DNA is TGTGCCAGCAGCGTAGTTGGGGCCACTGAAGCTTTCTTT.

The chain carries TRBV4-2 and TRBJ1-2; TRBD1 matches at 8 bases. The CDR3 runs 15 residues. Germline lookup yields CDR1 LGHNA and CDR2 YNFKEQ. Unmatched junction bases numbered 11, after V lost 1 base and J lost 10 bases. The CDR3 coding sequence is TGTGCCAGCAGCCAAGCCCCCGGGACAGGAGTTGACTACACCTTC. As protein: CASSQAPGTGVDYTF.

This rearrangement joins TRBV27 to TRBJ1-6, with 10 positions matching TRBD1. The CDR3 is made up of 17 amino acids. The V and J ends lost 6 bases and 1 base, in that order; junction bases with no gene match: 6. Germline-derived CDR1 and CDR2 are MNHEY and SMNVEV (reference sequence). This CDR3 reads CASRKGTGASYNSPLHF. The CDR3 DNA reads TGTGCCAGCAGAAAAGGGACAGGGGCTTCCTATAATTCACCCCTCCACTTT.

J is TRBJ2-7 and V is TRBV5-1; tentatively, D is TRBD2 (6 bases). Deletions cut 2 bases from V and 7 bases from J, with 13 bases between. The CDR3 runs to 13 residues. The V gene's germline CDR1 is SGHRS and CDR2 YFSETQ. The CDR3 DNA reads TGCGCCAGCAGCTTTGGAGGGGTGTATGAGCAGTACTTC. Amino acid sequence: CASSFGGVYEQYF.

This chain uses TRBV28 with TRBJ1-6; unclear D gene. The CDR3 is 12 residues long. The V gene lost 6 bases and the J gene lost 9 bases, with 9 bases spanning the gap. The germline gives CDR1 MDHEN, CDR2 SYDVKM. CDR3 residues: CASSTGGSPLHF. CDR3 DNA sequence: TGTGCCAGCAGCACCGGCGGTTCACCCCTCCACTTT.

This sequence joins TRBV6-5 and TRBJ2-3; the D gene is possibly TRBD2 (6 bases). The CDR3 is 14 amino acids. V was trimmed by 8 bases and J by 0 bases, leaving 12 bases between them. In germline, CDR1 is MNHEY, CDR2 SVGAGI. The CDR3 DNA is TGTGCCAGCGTCCAACGGGGGAGCACAGATACGCAGTATTTT. Its protein product is CASVQRGSTDTQYF.

The CDR3 is CASSLDQGAPGGYTF. The CDR3 bases are TGCGCCAGCAGCTTGGACCAGGGGGCGCCCGGTGGCTACACCTTC. This chain connects TRBV5-1 to TRBJ1-2; 8 nucleotides align to TRBD1. The V gene end was trimmed by 0 bases and the J gene end by 7 bases; junction bases not matched to a gene: 8. The germline gives CDR1 SGHRS, CDR2 YFSETQ. The CDR3 is made up of 15 amino acids.

The chain uses TRBV18 and TRBJ1-1; D unclear. Trimming left V 2 bases short and J 5 bases short, with 6 bases between. This CDR3 contains 12 residues. CDR1 is KGHSH and CDR2 is LQKENI in the germline V gene. CDR3 coding DNA: TGTGCCAGCTCACCAACGGTGACTGAAGCTTTCTTT. It codes for CASSPTVTEAFF.

V gene TRBV2 combines with J gene TRBJ2-2; D is unclear. Germline V gene sequence: CDR1 SNHLY, CDR2 FYNNEI. This CDR3 region has 14 residues. V was cut by 8 bases and J by 4 bases, with 14 bases left in between. This CDR3 reads CASSTLSTTGELFF. The DNA for the CDR3 is TGTGCCAGCTCAACCCTAAGTACCACCGGGGAGCTGTTTTTT. The full variable domain, completed using reference TRBV2 and TRBJ2-2, is EPEVTQTPSHQVTQMGQEVILRCVPISNHLYFYWYRQILGQKVEFLVSFYNNEISEKSEIFDDQFSVERPDGSNFTLKIRSTKLEDSAMYFCASSTLSTTGELFFGEGSRLTVL.

This clone has just a few counts. The chain has TRBV27 and TRBJ1-1; TRBD1 is a possible D gene (6 bases). The CDR3 consists of 13 residues. Germline V gene lookup returns CDR1 MNHEY and CDR2 SMNVEV (reference sequence). Trimming removed 7 bases from V and 1 base from J, with 10 bases in between. CDR3 bases: TGTGCCAGCACCCCGACAGGGAACACTGAAGCTTTCTTT. Translating it yields CASTPTGNTEAFF.

The rearrangement links TRBV9 to TRBJ1-5, with a possible D match to TRBD1 (5 bases). Trimming left V 3 bases short and J 0 bases short, with 10 bases between. Per germline, CDR1 SGDLS and CDR2 YYNGEE. The CDR3 is made up of 15 amino acids. The CDR3 reads CASSADSYSNQPQHF. As DNA, the CDR3 is TGTGCCAGCAGCGCCGACAGTTATAGCAATCAGCCCCAGCATTTT.

CDR3 sequence: CASSDRTDNQPQHF. Here the CDR3 DNA reads TGTGCCAGCTCAGATAGGACAGACAATCAGCCCCAGCATTTT. This sequence joins TRBV18 and TRBJ1-5, with D maybe TRBD1 (6 bases). The CDR3 length is 14 residues. Germline loops: CDR1 KGHSH, CDR2 LQKENI. Trimming removed 5 bases from V and 3 bases from J, with 11 bases in between.

J is TRBJ2-2 and V is TRBV5-1; D is perhaps TRBD2 (6 bases). The CDR3 extends over 17 amino acids. CDR1 SGHRS and CDR2 YFSETQ come from the germline V gene. Deletions cut 2 bases from V and 4 bases from J, with 18 bases between. This CDR3 reads CASSLHPGLEGTGELFF. The CDR3, as DNA: TGCGCCAGCAGCTTACATCCGGGACTCGAGGGCACCGGGGAGCTGTTTTTT. Based on the CDR3 plus reference TRBV5-1 and TRBJ2-2, the full variable domain is KAGVTQTPRYLIKTRGQQVTLSCSPISGHRSVSWYQQTPGQGLQFLFEYFSETQRNKGNFPGRFSGRQFSNSRSEMNVSTLELGDSALYLCASSLHPGLEGTGELFFGEGSRLTVL.

This chain links TRBV5-5 with TRBJ2-2; 8 positions agree with TRBD1. CDR3 length: 16 amino acids. Germline CDR1 SGHKS, CDR2 YYEKEE (reference sequence). V was pared by 0 bases and J by 1 base, with 2 bases of the junction left unmatched. The CDR3: CASSLGTGMNTGELFF. For the CDR3, the DNA is TGTGCCAGCAGCTTGGGGACAGGGATGAACACCGGGGAGCTGTTTTTT.

This chain uses TRBV27 with TRBJ1-4, with TRBD1 matching 12 bases. Germline-derived CDR1 and CDR2 are MNHEY and SMNVEV (reference sequence). V shed 4 bases, J shed 7 bases, and the junction held 13 bases outside the gene matches. The CDR3 is 18 residues long. DNA for the CDR3: TGTGCCAGCAGTTCCCGGGACAGGGGGCATCGGGGCGGTGAAAAACTGTTTTTT. Encoded protein: CASSSRDRGHRGGEKLFF.

J is TRBJ2-3 and V is TRBV2; 7 bases agree with TRBD2. The CDR3 length is 14 residues. Germline assignment: CDR1 SNHLY and CDR2 FYNNEI. The ends lost 4 bases at V and 6 bases at J; junction bases unmatched: 7. This chain's CDR3 is CASSVGGSADTQYF. In DNA, the CDR3 is TGTGCCAGCAGTGTTGGCGGGAGCGCGGATACGCAGTATTTT.

V gene TRBV2 combines with J gene TRBJ2-2, with a weak D call TRBD1 (6 bases). The CDR3 extends over 14 amino acids. Germline values: CDR1 SNHLY, CDR2 FYNNEI. V was clipped by 9 bases and J by 0 bases, with 11 bases between them. CDR3 nucleotides: TGTGCCAGGAGACAGGACGCGAACACCGGGGAGCTGTTTTTT. Protein product: CARRQDANTGELFF.

This chain joins TRBV4-3 and TRBJ2-1; D might be TRBD1 (6 bases). In germline, CDR1 is LGHNA, CDR2 YSLEER. The CDR3 length is 17 residues. With 0 bases removed from V and 4 bases from J, the gap between germline ends came to 16 bases. The CDR3: CASSQDRGFRGYNEQFF. Here the CDR3 DNA reads TGCGCCAGCAGCCAAGATCGGGGCTTCAGGGGTTACAATGAGCAGTTCTTC.